The 23 T cell receptor beta chains below come from one sample, sequenced in a study of shared clonotypes between healthy human individuals. The data were produced by immunoSEQ multiplex PCR, yet TCRdb's version contains in-frame clones alone and is incomplete. The table shows approximately 940,000 clones, with around 80% occurring only once. Specimen: memory CD4+ T cells sorted from blood. The subset: CD45RA-negative fraction. All receptors derive from a man aged 18 to 30 in good health.

V and J are TRBV7-2 and TRBJ1-1; D is uncertain. The CDR3 spans 15 residues. Trimming stripped 4 bases from V and 1 base from J, with 13 bases between. Germline V gene data show CDR1 as SGHTA and CDR2 as FQGNSA. The CDR3 DNA follows: TGTGCCAGCAGCTCAACCCTTGAAGGGAACACTGAAGCTTTCTTT. Encoded protein: CASSSTLEGNTEAFF.

On this clone itself: At the DNA level, this CDR3 is encoded by other sequences in the same sample as well. V is TRBV7-8 and J is TRBJ2-7; a weak D match, TRBD2 (5 bases). Trimming shortened V by 3 bases and J by 6 bases, and 9 bases separated the two germline ends. The CDR3 runs to 12 residues. Germline V gene lookup returns CDR1 SGHVS and CDR2 FQNEAQ. This CDR3 is CASSLVAGEQYF. The DNA for the CDR3 is TGTGCCAGCAGCTTGGTTGCGGGCGAGCAGTACTTC.

The chain uses TRBV15 and TRBJ2-1; the D call may be TRBD1 or TRBD2 (6 bases each). This CDR3 is 15 amino acids long. Per germline, CDR1 LNHNV and CDR2 YYDKDF (reference sequence). The V end was cut by 8 bases, the J end by 2 bases, with 16 bases between. In DNA, the CDR3 is TGTGCCACCTCCTCGGGGGCCGGAGCCTACAATGAGCAGTTCTTC. Translation: CATSSGAGAYNEQFF.

In this sample, this clone turned up a few times. The chain is built from TRBV28 and TRBJ2-5; D unresolved. Germline V CDR1 and CDR2: MDHEN, SYDVKM. The CDR3 totals 12 residues. Trimming removed 6 bases from V and 3 bases from J, with 8 bases in between. The CDR3 reads CASRAYKETQYF. The CDR3 DNA reads as TGTGCCAGCAGAGCCTATAAAGAGACCCAGTACTTC.

The chain is built from TRBV7-9 and TRBJ2-7; 7 bases agree with TRBD2. Germline-derived CDR1 and CDR2 are SEHNR and FQNEAQ (reference sequence). The CDR3 spans 16 residues. The ends lost 5 bases at V and 3 bases at J; junction bases unmatched: 13. CDR3 sequence: CASSVGGVAGRYEQYF. CDR3 in DNA: TGTGCCAGCAGCGTAGGCGGGGTAGCGGGTCGCTACGAGCAGTACTTC.

This chain uses TRBV6-1 with TRBJ2-3; 8 bases agree with TRBD2. CDR1 MNHNS and CDR2 SASEGT come from the germline V gene. With 5 bases clipped from V and 5 bases from J, the junction kept 3 bases outside the gene matches. The CDR3 totals 13 residues. The CDR3 sequence is CASSPGGRDTQYF. The CDR3, as DNA: TGTGCCAGCAGTCCGGGGGGGAGAGATACGCAGTATTTT.

This rearrangement joins TRBV18 to TRBJ1-1, with D perhaps matching TRBD1 (5 bases). The germline CDR1 and CDR2 sequences are KGHSH and LQKENI. The CDR3 sequence is 13 residues long. The V end lost 2 bases, the J end lost 5 bases, and 9 bases lay between the germline ends. The CDR3 spells CASSPNQGTEAFF. CDR3 coding DNA: TGTGCCAGCTCACCAAACCAGGGAACTGAAGCTTTCTTT.

The chain links TRBV6-1 to TRBJ1-4; D ambiguous. The CDR3 spans 17 residues. Germline V gene sequence: CDR1 MNHNS, CDR2 SASEGT. V was pared by 2 bases and J by 5 bases, with 18 bases between. CDR3 region: CASSESTVTQSNEKLFF. The DNA for the CDR3 is TGTGCCAGCAGTGAATCAACAGTGACCCAGTCCAATGAAAAACTGTTTTTT.

The chain is built from TRBV6-1 and TRBJ1-5, with no clear D. The CDR3 loop spans 12 amino acids. Trimming shortened V by 4 bases and J by 11 bases, and 12 bases separated the two germline ends. Germline CDR1 MNHNS, CDR2 SASEGT. Here the CDR3 reads CASSVNTGSQHF. In DNA form, the CDR3 reads TGTGCCAGCAGTGTGAACACTGGTTCCCAGCATTTT.

This clone showed up just a few times. One end of the junction varies from germline; a read error may be responsible. The chain couples TRBV7-7 to TRBJ2-5; the D gene is possibly TRBD1 (5 bases). Germline lookup yields CDR1 SSHAT and CDR2 FNYEAQ (reference sequence). The CDR3 has 14 amino acids. CDR3: CASSLPGIQETQYF. The CDR3, as DNA: TGTGCTAGCAGCTTGCCAGGGATACAAGAGACCCAGTACTTC.

This clone turned up a few times. The CDR3, as DNA: TGTGCCAGCAGCGGGATTGGGGAGACCCAGTACTTC. This encodes CASSGIGETQYF. The V and J genes are TRBV11-2 and TRBJ2-5; no clear D gene. CDR3 length equals 12 residues. Germline V gene data show CDR1 as SGHAT and CDR2 as FQNNGV. V lost 5 bases and J lost 5, with 9 bases in between.

The chain employs TRBV4-1 and TRBJ2-7, with D perhaps TRBD1 or TRBD2 (6 bases each). V lost 3 bases and J lost 12, with 15 bases in between. The CDR3 runs 12 residues. Germline-derived CDR1 and CDR2 are MGHRA and YSYEKL. This CDR3 is CASSQTGGTRYF. As DNA, the CDR3 is TGCGCCAGCAGCCAGACTGGAGGGACACGGTACTTC.

This clone has only a few counts. The genes are TRBV4-1 and TRBJ2-6; no definite D call. Germline V lookup: CDR1 MGHRA, CDR2 YSYEKL. V lost 0 bases to trimming and J lost 0 bases, with 12 bases between them. The CDR3 length is 18 residues. This CDR3 reads CASSQDQYSLSGANVLTF. CDR3 nucleotide sequence: TGCGCCAGCAGCCAAGATCAGTACAGCCTCTCTGGGGCCAACGTCCTGACTTTC.

The rearrangement joins TRBV4-3 to TRBJ1-1; D ambiguous. The V end lost 4 bases, the J end lost 1 base, and 13 bases lay between the germline ends. This CDR3 contains 15 residues. Per germline, CDR1 LGHNA and CDR2 YSLEER. CDR3 region: CASSREFRRNTEAFF. The CDR3 DNA follows: TGCGCCAGCAGCCGAGAGTTTCGGAGGAACACTGAAGCTTTCTTT.

The chain has TRBV28 and TRBJ1-2; D unresolved. The V end was cut by 3 bases, the J end by 3 bases, with 8 bases between. The V gene's germline CDR1 is MDHEN and CDR2 SYDVKM. CDR3 length: 13 amino acids. The CDR3 DNA is TGTGCCAGCAGTTTGCAATGGCACTATGGCTACACCTTC. Protein: CASSLQWHYGYTF.

The rearrangement uses TRBV25-1 and TRBJ1-2; TRBD1 aligns across 7 bases. With 6 bases clipped from V and 2 bases from J, the junction kept 12 bases outside the gene matches. The CDR3 covers 16 residues. Germline-derived CDR1 and CDR2 are MGHDK and SYGVNS. The CDR3: CASSSARTGQNYGYTF. CDR3 in DNA: TGTGCCAGCAGCTCGGCGAGGACGGGACAGAACTATGGCTACACCTTC.

V usage is TRBV6-1 and J usage is TRBJ1-5; D is ambiguous. CDR1 and CDR2 from the germline V gene are MNHNS and SASEGT. This CDR3 spans 13 amino acids. With 10 bases removed from V and 2 bases from J, the gap between germline ends came to 12 bases. Written as DNA, the CDR3 is TGTGCCACCCTTTTGAGGGGCAATCAGCCCCAGCATTTT. Amino acids: CATLLRGNQPQHF.

With respect to this clone: Other DNA sequences in the same sample also yield this CDR3. V gene TRBV6-1 combines with J gene TRBJ2-7, with D perhaps being TRBD1 or TRBD2 (5 bases each). V lost 4 bases to trimming and J lost 2 bases, with 15 bases between them. The CDR3 is made up of 15 amino acids. The germline V gene encodes CDR1 MNHNS and CDR2 SASEGT. Here the CDR3 DNA reads TGTGCCAGCAGTGCCCTGGACCGGGGCCCCTACGAGCAGTACTTC. It encodes CASSALDRGPYEQYF.

The J gene is TRBJ2-3, the V gene TRBV5-6; the match to TRBD2 covers 11 bases. With V trimmed by 3 bases and J by 3 bases, 6 bases remained unmatched. Germline V lookup: CDR1 SGHDT, CDR2 YYEEEE. This CDR3 is built from 16 residues. This chain's CDR3 is CASSSRLAGLTDTQYF. CDR3 nucleotides: TGTGCCAGCAGCTCGAGACTAGCGGGGCTAACAGATACGCAGTATTTT.

The chain joins TRBV7-6 to TRBJ1-3; D is undetermined. The V end was cut by 6 bases, the J end by 2 bases, with 8 bases between. Looked up from germline, CDR1 is SGHVS and CDR2 is FNYEAQ. The CDR3 totals 13 residues. The CDR3 is CASSSYPGNTIYF. The DNA for the CDR3 is TGTGCCAGCAGTTCTTACCCTGGAAACACCATATATTTT.

DNA for the CDR3: TGTGCCACTACTCTGGGACAGGGGGTGAACACTGAAGCTTTCTTT. Translated, it gives CATTLGQGVNTEAFF. This sequence joins TRBV5-4 and TRBJ1-1; TRBD1 aligns across 11 bases. Per germline, CDR1 SGHNT and CDR2 YYREEE (reference sequence). Trimming removed 9 bases from V and 0 bases from J; junction bases left unmatched: 7. CDR3 length: 15 residues.

The chain is built from TRBV30 and TRBJ2-2; D is possibly TRBD1 or TRBD2 (5 bases each). CDR3 length: 17 amino acids. Germline V gene lookup returns CDR1 GTSNPN and CDR2 SVGIG (reference sequence). The V end lost 1 base, the J end lost 7 bases, and 22 bases lay between the germline ends. CDR3 sequence (DNA): TGTGCCTGGAGTGCGGTCCCTTGGCAGGGCGGAGGCGGGGAGCTGTTTTTT. This codes for CAWSAVPWQGGGGELFF. The full variable domain, its missing parts supplied by reference TRBV30 and TRBJ2-2, is SQTIHQWPATLVQPVGSPLSLECTVEGTSNPNLYWYRQAAGRGLQLLFYSVGIGQISSEVPQNLSASRPQDRQFILSSKKLLLSDSGFYLCAWSAVPWQGGGGELFFGEGSRLTVL.

This chain joins TRBV9 and TRBJ2-7; possible D gene TRBD1, 7 bases. CDR1 and CDR2 from the germline V gene are SGDLS and YYNGEE. The CDR3 has 13 amino acids. Trimming removed 3 bases from V and 7 bases from J, with 14 bases in between. The CDR3 DNA is TGTGCCAGCAGCGCCCAACAGGGGAGGGAGCAGTACTTC. It yields the protein CASSAQQGREQYF. The whole variable domain, remainder taken from reference TRBV9 and TRBJ2-7, is DSGVTQTPKHLITATGQRVTLRCSPRSGDLSVYWYQQSLDQGLQFLIQYYNGEERAKGNILERFSAQQFPDLHSELNLSSLELGDSALYFCASSAQQGREQYFGPGTRLTVT.